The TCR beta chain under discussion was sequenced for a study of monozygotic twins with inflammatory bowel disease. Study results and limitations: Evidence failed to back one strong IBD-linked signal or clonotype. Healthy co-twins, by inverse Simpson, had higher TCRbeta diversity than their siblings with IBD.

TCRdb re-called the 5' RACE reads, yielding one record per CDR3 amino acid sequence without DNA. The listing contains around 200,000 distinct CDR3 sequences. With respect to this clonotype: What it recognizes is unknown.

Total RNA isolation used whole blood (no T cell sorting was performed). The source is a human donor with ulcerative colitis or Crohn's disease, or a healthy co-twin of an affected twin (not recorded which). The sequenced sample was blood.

CDR3 loop: CASSSFVANYGYTF. This rearrangement joins TRBV6-5 to TRBJ1-2. The V gene's germline CDR1 is MNHEY and CDR2 SVGAGI. CDR3 size: 14 residues.